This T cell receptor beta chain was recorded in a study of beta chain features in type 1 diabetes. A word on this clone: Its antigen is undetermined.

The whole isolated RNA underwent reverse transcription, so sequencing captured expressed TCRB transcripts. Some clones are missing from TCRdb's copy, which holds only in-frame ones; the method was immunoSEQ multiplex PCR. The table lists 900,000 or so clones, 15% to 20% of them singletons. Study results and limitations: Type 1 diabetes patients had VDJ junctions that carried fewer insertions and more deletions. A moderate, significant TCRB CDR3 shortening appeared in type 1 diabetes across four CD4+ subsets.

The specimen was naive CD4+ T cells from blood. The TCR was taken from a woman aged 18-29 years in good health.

DNA of the CDR3: TGTGCCAGCAGCCGCATACTCGGGTACGAGCAGTACTTC. Its protein product is CASSRILGYEQYF. The chain carries TRBV7-9 and TRBJ2-7; no firm D call. Deletions cut 5 bases from V and 4 bases from J, with 12 bases between. Germline V gene lookup returns CDR1 SEHNR and CDR2 FQNEAQ (reference sequence). The length of the CDR3 is 13 residues.